This T cell receptor beta chain appears in the sequencing data of a study of glioma-infiltrating T cells. Study-level background: Sequencing aimed for roughly 4.5- to 11-fold coverage of about 940,000 peripheral T cells. Findings of the study overall: Patients with low tissue-blood divergence carried a signature set of shared blood CDR3 motifs. Non-neoplastic patients had below-expected tissue-blood divergence, while all gliomas exceeded expectation.

CDR1 is SGDLS, CDR2 YYNGEE, per germline. The trim removed 0 bases at V and 6 bases at J, leaving 10 bases unmatched. The CDR3 covers 16 residues. This clonotype appeared a single time. Its antigen is undetermined. Amplification of TCR alpha and beta CDR3 regions from RNA used iRepertoire nested multiplex PCR. Tissue mRNA or PBMC total RNA, about 95-450 ng, went into one-step reverse transcription and amplification. TCRdb ran MiXCR on the multiplex PCR reads and lists one entry per CDR3 protein. The sample includes a few hundred thousand distinct CDR3 sequences, roughly two fifths of them seen just once.

Sequencing was performed on glioma tissue, nonneoplastic brain tissue, or PBMCs (not recorded which). This clonotype was sampled from a human donor with low-grade glioma or glioblastoma, undergoing nonglioma brain surgery, or in good health (not recorded which). The V and J genes are TRBV9 and TRBJ2-3; TRBD2 matches at 7 bases. The chain's CDR3 is CASSVGVSGYTDTQYF. CDR3 DNA: TGTGCCAGCAGCGTAGGAGTTAGCGGGTACACCGATACGCAGTATTTT.